These T cell receptor beta chains were read from a single sample in a study of blood T cell repertoires in COVID-19. Using immunoSEQ multiplex PCR, the repertoire was profiled, and TCRdb retains in-frame clones only, with some absent. The sample carries 210,000 or so clones, 87% recorded once. The specimen was peripheral blood. The source of these receptors is a middle-aged man with active or convalescent COVID-19. Each CDR3 is given with its conserved first and last residue. A D gene is named only where the DNA matches it firmly. Not every row has a clone size; where given, it reads once, few, many or a size class.

TRBV3-1/TRBV3-2	14	TRBJ2-5	.	TRBD1	CASSHTTGVETQYF	TGTGCCAGCAGCCATACGACAGGGGTAGAGACCCAGTACTTC
TRBV3-1/TRBV3-2	15	TRBJ1-1	.	.	CASTKGGARDTEAFF	TGTGCCAGCACCAAGGGAGGGGCGCGGGACACTGAAGCTTTCTTT
TRBV5-1	18	TRBJ1-3	.	.	CASSRTTPTGASGNTIYF	TGCGCCAGCAGCCGTACTACACCGACGGGAGCCTCTGGAAACACCATATATTTT
TRBV7-2	15	TRBJ2-7	.	TRBD2	CASSLMRGVPYEQYF	TGTGCCAGCAGCTTAATGCGGGGGGTTCCCTACGAGCAGTACTTC
TRBV5-1	14	TRBJ1-4	once	.	CASSLGGDHEKLFF	TGCGCCAGCAGCCTTGGGGGGGACCATGAAAAACTGTTTTTT
TRBV18	14	TRBJ1-6	.	.	CASSPRQDNSPLHF	TGTGCCAGCTCACCGAGGCAAGATAATTCACCCCTCCACTTT
TRBV7-3	14	TRBJ2-2	.	.	CASSPTGDTGELFF	TGTGCCAGCAGCCCGACGGGGGATACCGGGGAGTTGTTTTTT
TRBV29-1	14	TRBJ2-7	.	TRBD2	CSAWTSGLSYEQYF	TGCAGCGCCTGGACTAGCGGGTTATCCTACGAGCAGTACTTC
TRBV15	14	TRBJ2-7	.	TRBD2	CATSRGRETKEQYF	TGTGCCACCAGCAGAGGGCGGGAGACAAAAGAGCAGTACTTC
TRBV27	14	TRBJ2-7	once	.	CASSSGRTVHEQYF	TGTGCCAGCAGTTCCGGCAGGACAGTCCACGAGCAGTACTTC
TRBV6-5	14	TRBJ1-1	.	TRBD1	CASTRTGRGTEAFF	TGTGCCAGCACGAGGACAGGGAGGGGCACTGAAGCTTTCTTT
TRBV28	12	TRBJ2-2	.	.	CASTLGGGELFF	TGTGCCAGCACCCTCGGGGGCGGGGAGCTGTTTTTT
TRBV2	13	TRBJ1-1	once	TRBD1	CASREGAITEAFF	TGTGCCAGCAGGGAGGGGGCTATCACTGAAGCTTTCTTT
TRBV25-1	14	TRBJ1-4	.	TRBD1	CASSERTGVEKLFF	TGTGCCAGCAGTGAAAGGACAGGGGTTGAAAAACTGTTTTTT
TRBV5-4	14	TRBJ1-2	.	TRBD1	CASSRTGGGDGYTF	TGTGCCAGCAGCCGCACAGGGGGAGGGGATGGCTACACCTTC
TRBV28	14	TRBJ2-7	once	TRBD1	CASSPGQGVLEQYF	TGTGCCAGCAGTCCGGGACAGGGTGTACTAGAGCAGTACTTC
TRBV19	14	TRBJ1-2	.	TRBD1	CASSVRQGESGYTF	TGTGCCAGTAGTGTCCGACAGGGGGAGTCTGGCTACACCTTC
TRBV27	15	TRBJ2-7	.	TRBD1	CASSWGTGNSYEQYF	TGTGCCAGCAGTTGGGGGACAGGGAACTCCTACGAGCAGTACTTC
TRBV5-5	16	TRBJ2-2	.	.	CASSLAPTRNTGELFF	TGTGCCAGCAGCTTGGCGCCTACCCGGAACACCGGGGAGCTGTTTTTT
TRBV19	15	TRBJ2-7	.	TRBD1	CASRNLGQGINEQYF	TGTGCCAGTAGGAACCTGGGACAGGGGATTAACGAGCAGTACTTC
TRBV7-8	11	TRBJ2-7	once	.	CASSLAGLTVF	TGTGCCAGCAGCTTAGCAGGACTCACCGTCTTC
TRBV4-1	14	TRBJ2-7	.	.	CASSQEARGSEQYF	TGCGCCAGCAGCCAAGAGGCCAGGGGTTCCGAGCAGTACTTC
TRBV28	12	TRBJ1-2	.	.	CASSLTDYGYTF	TGTGCCAGCAGTCTGACAGACTATGGCTACACCTTC
TRBV10-2	13	TRBJ1-6	.	.	CASSNGVSSPLHF	TGCGCCAGCAGTAATGGTGTGAGTTCACCCCTCCACTTT
TRBV2	18	TRBJ2-7	.	TRBD2	CASKGGLAGGKSSYEQYF	TGTGCCAGCAAGGGTGGGCTAGCGGGAGGGAAGAGCTCCTACGAGCAGTACTTC
TRBV12-3/TRBV12-4	13	TRBJ1-2	.	.	CASSTRANYGYTF	TGTGCCAGCAGTACCCGGGCTAACTATGGCTACACCTTC
TRBV2	14	TRBJ1-1	.	.	CASSPVNVNTEAFF	TGTGCCAGCAGCCCAGTTAACGTGAACACTGAAGCTTTCTTT
TRBV6-5	14	TRBJ1-1	.	.	CASSYRDTNTEAFF	TGTGCCAGCAGTTACCGAGACACAAACACTGAAGCTTTCTTT
TRBV25-1	13	TRBJ1-1	.	TRBD1	CASRGTGGTEAFF	TGTGCCAGCAGGGGGACAGGGGGCACTGAAGCTTTCTTT